The clone carrying this TCR beta chain occurred a few times. The data stem from a study of shared clonotypes between healthy human individuals. Sequencing was at deep level. Researchers divided each subset's genomic DNA evenly across several immunoSEQ plates. Ten immunoSEQ deep assay plates were used to sequence unsorted PBMC DNA. Original processing methods: ImmunoSEQ only sent back junction sequences with no quality scores, so filtering was done differently. Data came from immunoSEQ multiplex PCR; TCRdb stores just in-frame clones and leaves some out. V, J and clone size were drawn from that table, and D and trimming were deduced from the DNA. Among about 480,000 clones listed, approximately 79% were seen once. Unmatched junction bases numbered 6, after V lost 1 base and J lost 4 bases. This CDR3 is 15 amino acids long. CDR1 is SEHNR, CDR2 FQNEAQ, per germline (reference sequence).

Sample: PBMCs. The receptor was derived from a woman aged 40 to 50 in good health. Some clones in this sample may be carry-over from other donors' samples. The chain uses TRBV7-9 and TRBJ1-1, with TRBD1 matching over 7 bases. CDR3 loop: CASSLVQGVPTEAFF. DNA of the CDR3: TGTGCCAGCAGCTTAGTTCAGGGGGTTCCCACTGAAGCTTTCTTT.